These 20 T cell receptor beta chains share one sample of origin, sequenced in a study of T cells in Graves' hyperthyroidism and ophthalmopathy. TCR beta CDR3 region amplification was performed from RNA transcripts. Primed by the HTBI set, a first-round RT-PCR was run on the TCR CDR3. TCRdb re-called the multiplex PCR reads through MiXCR, storing one row per CDR3 protein. In the table there are about 380,000 distinct CDR3 sequences, less than 20% of which are singletons. The specimen sequenced was blood. These receptors all stem from a young man with Graves' ophthalmopathy.

There are many counts of this clonotype. The chain has TRBV12-3 or TRBV12-4 and TRBJ2-7; D may be TRBD1 or TRBD2 (5 bases each). The CDR3 is made up of 13 amino acids. Trimming left V 7 bases short and J 4 bases short, with 14 bases between. In DNA, the CDR3 is TGTGCCAGCAAAGGGGACGGCACGTACGAGCAGTACTTC. This encodes CASKGDGTYEQYF.

This clonotype was detected a few times. The chain recombines TRBV2 with TRBJ2-7; D is perhaps TRBD2 (5 bases). Deletions cut 8 bases from V and 5 bases from J, with 13 bases between. The CDR3 covers 12 residues. Germline values: CDR1 SNHLY, CDR2 FYNNEI. The CDR3 DNA reads TGTGCCAGCTCATCGGGAAGTCACGAGCAGTACTTC. Translation gives CASSSGSHEQYF.

With respect to this clonotype: A much larger clone lies one base from this, so it may be a read error. In this CDR3 the conserved last residue, phenylalanine or tryptophan, is missing, so a read error is likely. V usage is TRBV12-3 or TRBV12-4 and J usage is TRBJ2-5; no firm D call. V lost 1 base and J 5 bases, leaving 11 bases between the germline ends. CDR3 length: 14 residues. This chain's CDR3 is CASSLGPGRETQYL. In nucleotides, the CDR3 is TGTGCCAGCAGTTTAGGGCCTGGTCGGGAGACCCAGTACCTC.

This clonotype was seen a handful of times. The chain recombines TRBV9 with TRBJ2-1; D is undetermined. V was shortened by 0 bases and J by 0 bases, with 7 bases between the two germline ends. The CDR3 loop spans 15 amino acids. Germline values: CDR1 SGDLS, CDR2 YYNGEE. The CDR3 sequence: CASSVGRLSYNEQFF. CDR3 bases: TGTGCCAGCAGCGTAGGCCGGCTCTCCTACAATGAGCAGTTCTTC.

This clonotype was recorded at least ten times. The rearrangement links TRBV9 to TRBJ1-4; D may be TRBD1 (6 bases). Trimming removed 0 bases at V and 5 bases at J, with 17 bases between. The CDR3 covers 17 residues. Germline V gene data show CDR1 as SGDLS and CDR2 as YYNGEE. CDR3 sequence reads: CASSVGLDSGGNEKLFF. The CDR3 DNA reads as TGTGCCAGCAGCGTAGGCTTGGACAGTGGAGGAAATGAAAAACTGTTTTTT.

This clonotype occurred many times. This sequence joins TRBV2 and TRBJ1-2; perhaps TRBD1 as D (6 bases). Trimming took off 2 bases at V and 5 bases at J, with 12 bases between the two ends. Looked up from germline, CDR1 is SNHLY and CDR2 is FYNNEI. CDR3 length: 14 amino acids. The CDR3 sequence is CASSESGGPYGYTF. CDR3 bases: TGTGCCAGCAGTGAAAGCGGGGGGCCGTATGGCTACACCTTC. Based on the CDR3 plus reference TRBV2 and TRBJ1-2, the full variable domain is EPEVTQTPSHQVTQMGQEVILRCVPISNHLYFYWYRQILGQKVEFLVSFYNNEISEKSEIFDDQFSVERPDGSNFTLKIRSTKLEDSAMYFCASSESGGPYGYTFGSGTRLTVV.

This clonotype appeared many times. The genes are TRBV28 and TRBJ2-7, with 8 bases lining up with TRBD2. CDR1 MDHEN and CDR2 SYDVKM come from the germline V gene. The V gene end was trimmed by 7 bases and the J gene end by 6 bases; junction bases not matched to a gene: 11. The length of the CDR3 is 14 residues. Written as DNA, the CDR3 is TGTGCCAGCAACGGGGGGGGCAGAATAGGCGAGCAGTACTTC. It yields the protein CASNGGGRIGEQYF.

This clonotype was seen many times. The chain uses TRBV5-8 and TRBJ2-3; 9 positions agree with TRBD1. J gave up 3 bases and V 4 bases, and 3 bases lay outside the gene matches. Germline CDR1 SGHTS, CDR2 YDEGEE. The CDR3 is 14 residues long. CDR3 in amino acids: CASSRTGATDTQYF. The CDR3 DNA is TGTGCCAGCAGCCGGACAGGGGCAACAGATACGCAGTATTTT.

The genes are TRBV5-4 and TRBJ2-1, with a possible D match to TRBD1 (6 bases). Germline CDR1 SGHNT, CDR2 YYREEE (reference sequence). The CDR3 length is 15 residues. V lost 3 bases and J lost 3, with 13 bases in between. In DNA, the CDR3 is TGTGCCAGCAGCTCAGGGGCTCCAGGCTACAATGAGCAGTTCTTC. Encoded protein: CASSSGAPGYNEQFF. Full variable domain (remainder filled in from reference TRBV5-4 and TRBJ2-1): ETGVTQSPTHLIKTRGQQVTLRCSSQSGHNTVSWYQQALGQGPQFIFQYYREEENGRGNFPPRFSGLQFPNYSSELNVNALELDDSALYLCASSSGAPGYNEQFFGPGTRLTVL.

V gene TRBV7-3 combines with J gene TRBJ2-7, with D possibly being TRBD1 (6 bases). V dropped 1 base and J dropped 2 bases, with 9 bases sitting between them. The CDR3 has 14 amino acids. The germline V gene encodes CDR1 SGHTA and CDR2 FQGTGA. The CDR3 reads CASSLKGHTYEQYF. The CDR3 DNA is TGTGCCAGCAGCTTAAAGGGACATACCTACGAGCAGTACTTC.

This clonotype has a count of ten or more. The CDR3 loop is CASSFGPLGTEAFF. CDR3 sequence (DNA): TGTGCCAGCAGTTTCGGTCCTCTGGGGACTGAAGCTTTCTTT. The J gene is TRBJ1-1, the V gene TRBV27; no firm D call. With 3 bases removed from V and 5 bases from J, the gap between germline ends came to 13 bases. The CDR3 covers 14 residues. The V gene's germline CDR1 is MNHEY and CDR2 SMNVEV (reference sequence).

This clonotype appeared a few times. The rearrangement uses TRBV12-3 or TRBV12-4 and TRBJ2-3; no clear D gene. There are 13 residues in the CDR3. With 4 bases removed from V and 2 bases from J, the gap between germline ends came to 7 bases. Written as DNA, the CDR3 is TGTGCCAGCAGTTCTGTCCTCACAGATACGCAGTATTTT. Amino acid sequence: CASSSVLTDTQYF.

The chain carries TRBV28 and TRBJ2-2; 8 nucleotides line up with TRBD2. CDR3 length: 15 residues. The ends lost 6 bases at V and 3 bases at J; junction bases unmatched: 6. CDR1 and CDR2 (germline): MDHEN, SYDVKM. The CDR3 DNA follows: TGTGCCAGCAGCCGGGGGGGGGGCCACACCGGGGAGCTGTTTTTT. Its protein is CASSRGGGHTGELFF.

The V and J genes are TRBV4-1 and TRBJ2-3; 8 bases fit TRBD1. Germline CDR1 reads MGHRA; CDR2 reads YSYEKL. The CDR3 extends over 16 amino acids. V lost 5 bases to trimming and J lost 3 bases; unmatched junction nucleotides: 10. CDR3 DNA sequence: TGCGCCAGCAGCGATACCAGGGGGCGTAATACAGATACGCAGTATTTT. It codes for CASSDTRGRNTDTQYF.

The chain joins TRBV6-1 to TRBJ1-2, with TRBD1 matching over 8 bases. Germline CDR1 is MNHNS and CDR2 is SASEGT. The CDR3 extends over 14 amino acids. The J segment lost 4 bases and the V segment lost 5 bases, leaving 6 bases of the junction unmatched. This CDR3 is CASSLTGASYGYTF. CDR3 bases: TGTGCCAGCAGTCTGACAGGGGCCAGCTATGGCTACACCTTC.

The chain uses TRBV4-1 and TRBJ1-2; unclear D gene. Trimming cost V 4 bases and J 7 bases, with 19 bases left between them. Germline lookup yields CDR1 MGHRA and CDR2 YSYEKL. This CDR3 contains 15 residues. This CDR3 reads CASSPPNDRAFGYTF. CDR3 in DNA: TGCGCCAGCAGCCCCCCAAATGACCGGGCCTTTGGCTACACCTTC.

The table lists this clonotype with a few counts. The CDR3 DNA is TGTGCCAGCAGCCCATGGACAGGGACTGTGGAAGCTTTCTTT. It encodes CASSPWTGTVEAFF. V gene TRBV7-2 combines with J gene TRBJ1-1; 8 nucleotides line up with TRBD1. V shed 5 bases, J shed 8 bases, and the junction held 10 bases outside the gene matches. This CDR3 spans 14 amino acids. CDR1 and CDR2 (germline): SGHTA, FQGNSA.

This clonotype came up many times. The chain links TRBV13 to TRBJ2-1; TRBD2 matches at 8 bases. The V and J ends lost 3 bases and 4 bases, in that order; junction bases with no gene match: 5. The CDR3 loop spans 15 amino acids. Germline CDR1 reads PRHDT; CDR2 reads FYEKMQ (reference sequence). The CDR3 loop reads CASSFTSGPYNEQFF. In DNA form, the CDR3 reads TGTGCCAGCAGCTTTACTAGCGGACCTTACAATGAGCAGTTCTTC.

This clonotype was counted a few times. The CDR3 region has the DNA TGTGCCAGCAGCCAAGAAGCGGGTAACACTGAAGCTTTCTTT. Translating gives CASSQEAGNTEAFF. The chain is built from TRBV14 and TRBJ1-1, with no clear D. The CDR3 sequence is 14 residues long. The V gene's germline CDR1 is SGHDN and CDR2 FVKESK. Trimming removed 0 bases at V and 2 bases at J, with 7 bases between.

The chain recombines TRBV29-1 with TRBJ2-1; 7 nucleotides agree with TRBD2. The CDR3 extends over 16 amino acids. V shed 3 bases, J shed 0 bases, and the junction held 8 bases outside the gene matches. Germline V lookup: CDR1 SQVTM, CDR2 ANQGSEA. The CDR3 region has the DNA TGCAGCGTTGAGGGCCTGACTAGCCGCTCCTACAATGAGCAGTTCTTC. Amino acids: CSVEGLTSRSYNEQFF.